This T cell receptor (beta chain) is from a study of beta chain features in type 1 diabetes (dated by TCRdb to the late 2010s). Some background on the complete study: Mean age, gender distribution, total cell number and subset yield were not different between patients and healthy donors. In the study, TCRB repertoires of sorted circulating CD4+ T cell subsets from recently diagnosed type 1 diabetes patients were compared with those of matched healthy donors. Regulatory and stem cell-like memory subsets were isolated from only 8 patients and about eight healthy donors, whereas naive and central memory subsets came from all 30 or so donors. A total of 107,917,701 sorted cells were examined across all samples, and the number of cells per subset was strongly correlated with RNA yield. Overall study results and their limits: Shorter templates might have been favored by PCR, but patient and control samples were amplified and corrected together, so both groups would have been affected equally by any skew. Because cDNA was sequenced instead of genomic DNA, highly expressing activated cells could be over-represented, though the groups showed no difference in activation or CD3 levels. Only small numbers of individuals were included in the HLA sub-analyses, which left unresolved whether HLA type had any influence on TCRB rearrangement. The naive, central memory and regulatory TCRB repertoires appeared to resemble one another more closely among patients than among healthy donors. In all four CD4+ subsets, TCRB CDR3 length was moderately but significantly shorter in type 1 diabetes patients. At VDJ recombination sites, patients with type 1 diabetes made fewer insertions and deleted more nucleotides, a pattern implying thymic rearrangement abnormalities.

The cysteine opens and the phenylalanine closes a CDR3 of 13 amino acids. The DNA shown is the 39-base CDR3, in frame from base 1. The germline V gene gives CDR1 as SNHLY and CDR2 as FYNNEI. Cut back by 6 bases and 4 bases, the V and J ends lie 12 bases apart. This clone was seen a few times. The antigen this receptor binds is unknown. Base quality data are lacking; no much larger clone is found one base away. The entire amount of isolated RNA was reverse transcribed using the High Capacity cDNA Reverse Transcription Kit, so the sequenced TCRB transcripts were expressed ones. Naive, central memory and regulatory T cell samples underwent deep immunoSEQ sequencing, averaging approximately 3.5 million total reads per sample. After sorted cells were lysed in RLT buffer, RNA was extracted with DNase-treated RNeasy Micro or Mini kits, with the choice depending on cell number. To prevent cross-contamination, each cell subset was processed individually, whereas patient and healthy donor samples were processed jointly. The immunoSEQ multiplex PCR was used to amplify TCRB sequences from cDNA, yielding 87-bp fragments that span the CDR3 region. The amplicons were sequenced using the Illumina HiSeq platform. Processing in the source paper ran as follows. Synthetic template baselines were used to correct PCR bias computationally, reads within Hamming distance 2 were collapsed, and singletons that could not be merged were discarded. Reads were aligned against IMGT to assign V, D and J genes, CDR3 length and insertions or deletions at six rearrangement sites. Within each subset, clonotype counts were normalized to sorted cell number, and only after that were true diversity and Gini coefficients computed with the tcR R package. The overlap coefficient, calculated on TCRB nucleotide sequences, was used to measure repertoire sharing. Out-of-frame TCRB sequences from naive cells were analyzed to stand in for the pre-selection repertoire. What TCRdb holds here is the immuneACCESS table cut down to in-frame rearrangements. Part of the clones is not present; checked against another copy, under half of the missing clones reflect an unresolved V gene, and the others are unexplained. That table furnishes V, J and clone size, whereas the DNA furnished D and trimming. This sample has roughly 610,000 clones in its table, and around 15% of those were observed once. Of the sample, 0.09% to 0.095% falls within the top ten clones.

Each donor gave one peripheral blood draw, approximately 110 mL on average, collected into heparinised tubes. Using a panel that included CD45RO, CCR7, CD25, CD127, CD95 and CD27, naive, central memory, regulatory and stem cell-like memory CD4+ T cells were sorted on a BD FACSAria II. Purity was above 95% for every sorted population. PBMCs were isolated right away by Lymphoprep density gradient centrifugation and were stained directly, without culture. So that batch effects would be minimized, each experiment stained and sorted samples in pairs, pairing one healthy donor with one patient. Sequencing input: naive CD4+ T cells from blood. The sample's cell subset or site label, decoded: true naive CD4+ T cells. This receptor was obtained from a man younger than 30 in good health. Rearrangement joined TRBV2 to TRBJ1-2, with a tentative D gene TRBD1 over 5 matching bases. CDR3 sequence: CASRQWGSYGYTF. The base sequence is TGTGCCAGCAGACAATGGGGGAGCTATGGCTACACCTTC.